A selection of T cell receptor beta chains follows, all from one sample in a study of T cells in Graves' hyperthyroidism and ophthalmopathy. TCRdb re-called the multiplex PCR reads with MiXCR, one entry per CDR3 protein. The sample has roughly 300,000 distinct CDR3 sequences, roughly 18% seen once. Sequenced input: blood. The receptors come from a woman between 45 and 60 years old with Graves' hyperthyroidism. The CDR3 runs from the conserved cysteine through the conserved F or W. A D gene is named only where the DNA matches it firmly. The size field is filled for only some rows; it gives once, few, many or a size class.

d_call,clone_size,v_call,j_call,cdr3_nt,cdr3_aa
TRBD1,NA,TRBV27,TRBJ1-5,TGTGCCAGCAGTCCAAGTTTCGGGACAGGGGAGAATGTTCAGCCCCAGCATTTT,CASSPSFGTGENVQPQHF
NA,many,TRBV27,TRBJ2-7,TGTGCCAGCAGTTTATCGTGGGGACTCTCCTACGAGCAGTACTTC,CASSLSWGLSYEQYF
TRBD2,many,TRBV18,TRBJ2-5,TGTGCCAGCTCACCACGGGAGGGAGAGACCCAGTACTTC,CASSPREGETQYF
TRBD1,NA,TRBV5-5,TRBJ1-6,TGTGCCAGCAGCGCGTCGGGACAGGGTAATTCACCCCTCCACTTT,CASSASGQGNSPLHF
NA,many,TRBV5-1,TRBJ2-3,TGCGCCAGCAGCTTGGGATGGGTATCGGCAGATACGCAGTATTTT,CASSLGWVSADTQYF
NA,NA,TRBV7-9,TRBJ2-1,TGTGCCAGCAGCGAGACAGTCTACAATGAGCAGTTCTTC,CASSETVYNEQFF
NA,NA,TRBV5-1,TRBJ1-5,TGCGCCAGCAGCCCGGAGCCTGGGAGCCAGCTCCAGCATTTT,CASSPEPGSQLQHF
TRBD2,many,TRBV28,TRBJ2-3,TGTGCCAGCAGGACACCGGGACTAGCGGGAGTGTCAGATACGCAGTATTTT,CASRTPGLAGVSDTQYF
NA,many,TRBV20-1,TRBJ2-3,TGCAGTGCTAGAACTAGAGGGAAAAAAGATACGCAGTATTTT,CSARTRGKKDTQYF
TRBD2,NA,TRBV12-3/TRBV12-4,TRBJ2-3,TGTGCCAGCAGACCCGCCGGGACTAGCGGGGGGCAGGGTACATTGAATACGCAGTATTTT,CASRPAGTSGGQGTLNTQYF
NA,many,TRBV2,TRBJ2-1,TGTGCCAGCAGCCCCTGGGGCGGAGACTCCTACAATGAGCAGTTCTTC,CASSPWGGDSYNEQFF
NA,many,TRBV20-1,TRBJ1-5,TGCAGTGCCTTCGCACTTGGGCAGCCCCAGCATTTT,CSAFALGQPQHF
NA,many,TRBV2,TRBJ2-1,TGTGCCAGCAGTCGAGGGCGCAGCTCCTACAATGAGCAGTTCTTC,CASSRGRSSYNEQFF
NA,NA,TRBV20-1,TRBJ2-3,TGCAGTGCTCCCAACGTCGGTAGGAAGGAGGAAGATACGCAGTATTTT,CSAPNVGRKEEDTQYF
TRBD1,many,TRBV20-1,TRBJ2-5,TGCAGTGCTAGGGGACAGACCCAAGAGACCCAGTACTTC,CSARGQTQETQYF
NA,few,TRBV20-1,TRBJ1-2,TGCAGTGCCCCCCCCTCCTACGGCTACACCTTC,CSAPPSYGYTF